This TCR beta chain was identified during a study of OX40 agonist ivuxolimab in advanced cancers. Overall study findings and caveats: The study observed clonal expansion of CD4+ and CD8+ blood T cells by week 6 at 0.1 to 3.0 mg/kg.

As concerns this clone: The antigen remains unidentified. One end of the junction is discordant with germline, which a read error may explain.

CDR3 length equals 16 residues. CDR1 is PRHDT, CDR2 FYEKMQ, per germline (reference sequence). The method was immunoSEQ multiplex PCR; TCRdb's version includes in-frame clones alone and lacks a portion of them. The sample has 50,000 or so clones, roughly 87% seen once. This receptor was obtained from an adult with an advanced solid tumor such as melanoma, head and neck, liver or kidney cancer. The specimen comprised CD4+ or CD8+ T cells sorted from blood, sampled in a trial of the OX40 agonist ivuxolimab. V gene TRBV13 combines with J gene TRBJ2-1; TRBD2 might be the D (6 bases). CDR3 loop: CASSLGPGDSSNEQFF. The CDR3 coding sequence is TGTGCCAGCAGCTTAGGGCCGGGGGACTCCTCCAATGAGCAGTTCTTC. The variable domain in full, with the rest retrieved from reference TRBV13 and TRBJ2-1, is AAGVIQSPRHLIKEKRETATLKCYPIPRHDTVYWYQQGPGQDPQFLISFYEKMQSDKGSIPDRFSAQQFSDYHSELNMSSLELGDSALYFCASSLGPGDSSNEQFFGPGTRLTVL.